This TCR beta chain was retrieved from a study of T cells after yellow fever vaccination. Across the whole study: Fractions of low cell number were prepared using SMART-Seq v4 Ultra Low Input. Study results and caveats: Relatively few clonotypes were ones that appeared in both CD4 and CD8 compartments.

From germline, CDR1 is DFQATT and CDR2 SNEGSKA (reference sequence). CDR3 size: 14 residues. V shed 4 bases and J 4 bases; nucleotides not matched to a gene: 8. This clonotype was recorded at least ten times. A process of 5'RACE template switching, which added a universal primer site and UMIs, was used to make TCR cDNA. MiXCR, run by TCRdb on the 5' RACE reads, gives a single entry per CDR3 protein. The sample lists about 32,000 distinct CDR3 sequences, less than 8% seen once, with about 22% in the top ten. This sample comprised PBMCs, either bulk or a sorted T-cell subset (CD4+, CD8+, memory, or dextramer-sorted; not recorded which), obtained on the day of the first yellow fever vaccination. The receptor was derived from a man between 18 and 29 years old who received the YFV17D yellow fever vaccine. This chain connects TRBV20-1 to TRBJ2-3; 7 nucleotides align to TRBD2. CDR3 sequence (DNA): TGCAGTGCTATCGTCCAAGCGGGGTCAGATACGCAGTATTTT. This codes for CSAIVQAGSDTQYF.